The present TCR beta chain was sequenced within a study of T cells in Graves' hyperthyroidism and ophthalmopathy (dated by TCRdb to between 2018 and 2021). About the investigation overall: Peripheral blood was sampled at the time of initial diagnosis, prior to any treatment. After sampling, hyperthyroidism patients received methimazole starting at 30 mg daily, and ophthalmopathy patients received high-dose intravenous methylprednisolone. According to the paper, TCR Vbeta CDR3 sequencing was carried out on some 140 peripheral blood samples, which came from around 43 ophthalmopathy, fewer than 80 hyperthyroidism and approximately 17 progressor patients. Prospective prediction of ophthalmopathy was tested in an independent validation cohort consisting of some 19 hyperthyroidism patients and approximately 16 patients who later progressed to ophthalmopathy. In about 6 Graves' hyperthyroidism patients, the study also compared T-cell repertoires from thyroid tissue with T-cell repertoires from blood. The 100 or so discovery patients were divided at random into training and test sets in a 7:3 ratio. A discovery cohort of about a hundred patients, approximately 45 with Graves' ophthalmopathy and under 60 with stable Graves' hyperthyroidism, was used to find distinguishing TCR V-J signatures.

Ophthalmopathy patients had moderately to severely active disease, Clinical Activity Score of at least 3, NOSPECS grade of at least 4, and duration under 3 months. The study excluded patients with uncontrolled infections, other autoimmune diseases, pregnancy or lactation. Diagnoses were established on the basis of clinical symptoms, serum thyroxine and TRAb, thyroid ultrasound, and orbital computed tomography. PBMCs were separated from 10 ml of fresh peripheral blood using Ficoll-Paque density gradient centrifugation. Total RNA was extracted with Trizol reagent, and quality was checked on an Agilent 2100 Bioanalyzer. The CDR3 goes from the cysteine to the phenylalanine over 15 residues. Only the CDR3 DNA is retained, 45 bases long and in frame from the first base. V is pruned by 7 bases and J by 1 base, leaving 7 bases of the junction without a gene match. Note on this clonotype: What this receptor recognizes is not known. There are no base qualities to consult, and no much larger clone falls within one base.

The TCR beta CDR3 regions were amplified from RNA transcripts. A first-round RT-PCR of the TCR CDR3 used the HTBI primer set with the Qiagen OneStep RT-PCR kit. Libraries were constructed in a second round of multiplex PCR, after which size selection and purification were performed. The libraries were sequenced on an Illumina HiSeq2000 using paired-end 100 bp reads. In the authors' own workflow: Raw data were processed with SOAPnuke, discarding reads with adapters, uncalled bases, mean Phred below 15, or no exact constant-primer or identifier match. High-quality paired reads were merged using COPE v1.2.5, and each unique nucleotide sequence was defined as a clonotype. MiTCR v1.1 was used to align the clonotypes against IMGT TRBV, TRBD and TRBJ reference segments. The analysis was restricted to V-J combinations with a frequency above 0.0001, which together covered 99% to 99.2% of the repertoires. A TCS score was defined as the ratio of F50 (clonal expansion) to E x V (chaos), with BLOSUM62-based TCRdist applied between CDR3 peptides within each V-J. Welch's t-statistics and random forest reduced 514 V-J features to fewer than 15, which were used in a naive Bayes classifier (R e1071). TCRdb trimmed public reads at Q25 via fastp, called clones via MiXCR and kept in-frame beta chains. Each record represents a unique CDR3 protein, reported with the most common genes and DNA among its rows. These V and J calls originate from TCRdb's pipeline instead of the authors' own analysis. The sample table contains hundreds of thousands of distinct CDR3 sequences; only one count was recorded for about 15% of them. Jointly, the top ten make up 15% to 20% of the sample.

The full study reports these points: Blood samples also contained most of the expanded thyroid clonotypes (frequency above 0.001), which suggests that blood repertoires may reflect thyroid immune responses. During validation, the model predicted progression to ophthalmopathy a median of around 6 months ahead of onset, with roughly 65% sensitivity and 72.22% specificity. In cross-validation, a model built on a 13 V-J signature told ophthalmopathy apart from stable hyperthyroidism with just under 90% sensitivity and about 81% specificity, and in testing the same model reached 80%/75%. No statistical method was used to set the sample size in advance, and investigators knew the group allocation.

The sequencing sample was made of blood. Recombination connected TRBV12-3 or TRBV12-4 to TRBJ1-3; 7 of the junction bases match TRBD1. The receptor's source is a woman between 18 and 29 years old with Graves' ophthalmopathy. The CDR3 protein is CASIKPGQSGNTIYF. The DNA is as follows: TGTGCCAGCATCAAACCGGGACAGTCTGGAAACACCATATATTTT.